This TCR beta chain was obtained from a study of blood T cell repertoires in COVID-19. About the research overall: Samples taken during acute and convalescent COVID-19 were collected in the United States, Italy and Spain. PBMCs, B-cell-depleted T cells, or T cells were the source of the cDNA or gDNA that made up the material.

Methods used by the authors: Estimation of nucleated cell counts was performed using reference gene primer amplification. Sequenced by immunoSEQ multiplex PCR; TCRdb stores in-frame clones only, minus some. Clone size and the V and J calls come from that table; the DNA yielded D and trimming. The table records approximately 190,000 clones, approximately 85% of them present only once. Between the trimmed V and J ends, which lost 3 bases and 5 bases, there was a span of 13 bases. The germline V gene encodes CDR1 KGHSH and CDR2 LQKENI. The CDR3 contains 14 residues. This receptor was identified in a woman in her 70s with active or convalescent COVID-19. The sequencing input was peripheral blood. The chain uses TRBV18 and TRBJ1-1, with a tentative D call TRBD1 (6 bases). CDR3 amino acids: CASSPTGMGTEAFF. The CDR3 DNA reads TGTGCCAGCTCACCTACAGGGATGGGAACTGAAGCTTTCTTT.